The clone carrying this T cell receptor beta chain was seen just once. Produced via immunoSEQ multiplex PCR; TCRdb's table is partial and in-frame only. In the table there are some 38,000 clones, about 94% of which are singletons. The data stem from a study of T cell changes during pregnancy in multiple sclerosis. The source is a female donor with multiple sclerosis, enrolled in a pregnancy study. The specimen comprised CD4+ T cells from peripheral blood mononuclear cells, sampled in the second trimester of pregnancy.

The CDR3 DNA reads TGCAGCGCCGGCCGGGGGGCGAGGGGGACCCAGTACTTC. Encoded protein: CSAGRGARGTQYF. J is TRBJ2-5 and V is TRBV29-1; maybe TRBD2 (7 bases). Trimming removed 7 bases from V and 7 bases from J, with 19 bases in between. From germline, CDR1 is SQVTM and CDR2 ANQGSEA. This CDR3 region has 13 residues.